These 16 T cell receptor beta chains were all obtained from the same sample, sequenced in a study of cytomegalovirus exposure and HLA in healthy donors. PCR amplification relied on 60 Vbeta primers (plus 13 Jbeta primers). Libraries were prepared by immunoSEQ multiplex PCR; TCRdb keeps only in-frame clonotypes and omits some of them. The sample has 130,000 to 150,000 clones, approximately 77% seen once. The sequencing sample was made of PBMCs. Receptors originate from a woman aged 45-65 years in good health and CMV-seronegative.

This clone was seen only a few times. The chain recombines TRBV6-1 with TRBJ1-2; 9 nucleotides align to TRBD1. The junction had 8 bases not matched to a gene; V was cut back by 7 bases and J by 8 bases. CDR1 is MNHNS, CDR2 SASEGT, per germline. The CDR3 has 13 residues. CDR3 in DNA: TGTGCCAGCAACGAACAGGGGGCGGGGGGCTACACCTTC. Translating it yields CASNEQGAGGYTF.

Only a few counts were recorded for this clone. V is TRBV4-3 and J is TRBJ2-5, with 12 positions matching TRBD2. Germline CDR1 reads LGHNA; CDR2 reads YSLEER. The J segment lost 5 bases and the V segment lost 2 bases, leaving 3 bases of the junction unmatched. The CDR3 has 15 amino acids. This chain's CDR3 is CASSQLAGGWETQYF. The CDR3 bases are TGCGCCAGCAGCCAACTAGCGGGGGGGTGGGAGACCCAGTACTTC.

This chain links TRBV4-3 with TRBJ2-1; the match to TRBD1 covers 9 bases. CDR3 length: 16 amino acids. Germline V gene data show CDR1 as LGHNA and CDR2 as YSLEER. With 2 bases clipped from V and 6 bases from J, the junction kept 8 bases outside the gene matches. The CDR3 DNA sequence: TGCGCCAGCAGCCAACATGCGACAGGGGGAGGCAATGAGCAGTTCTTC. Translation: CASSQHATGGGNEQFF.

For the CDR3, the DNA is TGTGCCAGCAGCCAAGACTTGTACAATGAGCAGTTCTTC. As protein: CASSQDLYNEQFF. The chain employs TRBV4-2 and TRBJ2-1; D unclear. Germline V CDR1 and CDR2: LGHNA, YNFKEQ. The CDR3 has 13 amino acids. Deletions cut 0 bases from V and 4 bases from J, with 4 bases between.

This chain joins TRBV10-3 and TRBJ2-3, with TRBD2 matching 7 bases. Per germline, CDR1 ENHRY and CDR2 SYGVKD. The V and J ends lost 7 bases and 3 bases, in that order; junction bases with no gene match: 4. This CDR3 is 13 amino acids long. The CDR3 sequence is CAINEAGTDTQYF. CDR3 nucleotides: TGTGCCATCAACGAAGCGGGGACAGATACGCAGTATTTT.

The chain is built from TRBV6-5 and TRBJ1-6, with TRBD1 identical over 7 bases. The germline CDR1 and CDR2 sequences are MNHEY and SVGAGI. V lost 5 bases and J lost 4; bases outside the gene matches: 5. This CDR3 has 15 amino acids. For the CDR3, the DNA is TGTGCCAGCAGTCAAGGGACAGTTTATAATTCACCCCTCCACTTT. Protein sequence: CASSQGTVYNSPLHF.

The chain has TRBV11-2 and TRBJ2-5; 10 bases map to TRBD2. The J segment lost 4 bases and the V segment lost 1 base, leaving 6 bases of the junction unmatched. Germline CDR1 reads SGHAT; CDR2 reads FQNNGV. The CDR3 totals 16 residues. The chain's CDR3 is CASSLGLAGGTETQYF. The CDR3 region has the DNA TGTGCCAGCAGCTTAGGGTTAGCGGGGGGAACAGAGACCCAGTACTTC.

This clone was seen a few times. The J gene is TRBJ2-7, the V gene TRBV11-2; no clear D. Germline assignment: CDR1 SGHAT and CDR2 FQNNGV. The V gene lost 1 base and the J gene lost 1 base, with 2 bases spanning the gap. This CDR3 has 12 residues. DNA of the CDR3: TGTGCCAGCAGCTTAGTATCCTACGAGCAGTACTTC. Translating gives CASSLVSYEQYF.

The genes are TRBV5-1 and TRBJ1-2; no clear D gene. This CDR3 region has 15 residues. Germline values: CDR1 SGHRS, CDR2 YFSETQ. V was pared by 1 base and J by 0 bases, with 10 bases between. As DNA, the CDR3 is TGCGCCAGCAGCTTGTTAACAGCTACTAACTATGGCTACACCTTC. Translation gives CASSLLTATNYGYTF.

The CDR3: CASSRDGLYEQYF. CDR3 bases: TGTGCCAGCTCACGGGACGGACTATACGAGCAGTACTTC. The V call is TRBV18, the J call TRBJ2-7; D possibly corresponds to TRBD2 (6 bases). V lost 4 bases to trimming and J lost 4 bases, with 11 bases between them. Per germline, CDR1 KGHSH and CDR2 LQKENI. The CDR3 has 13 amino acids.

This clone appeared a single time. This rearrangement joins TRBV7-6 to TRBJ2-7; 10 positions match TRBD1. The CDR3 is made up of 16 amino acids. V trimming: 5 bases; J trimming: 0 bases; junction bases outside the gene matches: 7. Germline loops: CDR1 SGHVS, CDR2 FNYEAQ. CDR3 in amino acids: CASSLSRTGGSYEQYF. In DNA form, the CDR3 reads TGTGCCAGCAGCCTTAGCAGGACAGGGGGCTCCTACGAGCAGTACTTC.

This clone was seen a few times. The chain uses TRBV27 and TRBJ1-6; 7 bases are a match to TRBD1. CDR1 MNHEY and CDR2 SMNVEV come from the germline V gene (reference sequence). The CDR3 is 16 amino acids. Trimming removed 7 bases from V and 10 bases from J; junction bases left unmatched: 16. This CDR3 reads CASTLLETGVGSPLHF. CDR3 DNA sequence: TGTGCCAGCACCCTATTGGAAACAGGGGTAGGGTCACCCCTCCACTTT.

The rearrangement joins TRBV10-1 to TRBJ1-6, with 8 positions matching TRBD1. V shed 6 bases, J shed 8 bases, and the junction held 3 bases outside the gene matches. The germline gives CDR1 WNHNN, CDR2 SYGVQD (reference sequence). There are 13 residues in the CDR3. The CDR3 coding sequence is TGCGCCAGCAGCATGGGACAGGATTCACCCCTCCACTTT. It codes for CASSMGQDSPLHF.

This rearrangement joins TRBV19 to TRBJ2-3; 8 nucleotides agree with TRBD2. CDR1 LNHDA and CDR2 SQIVND come from the germline V gene (reference sequence). The junction had 7 bases not matched to a gene; V was cut back by 8 bases and J by 6 bases. This CDR3 region has 13 residues. CDR3 nucleotides: TGTGCCAGTCAAGGACTAGCCGGGGATACGCAGTATTTT. Its translation is CASQGLAGDTQYF. The full variable domain, with the rest looked up from reference TRBV19 and TRBJ2-3, is DGGITQSPKYLFRKEGQNVTLSCEQNLNHDAMYWYRQDPGQGLRLIYYSQIVNDFQKGDIAEGYSVSREKKESFPLTVTSAQKNPTAFYLCASQGLAGDTQYFGPGTRLTVL.

V and J are TRBV5-4 and TRBJ1-2; 8 bases map to TRBD1. This CDR3 is built from 15 residues. The V and J ends lost 2 bases and 5 bases, in that order; junction bases with no gene match: 8. The germline gives CDR1 SGHNT, CDR2 YYREEE (reference sequence). The chain's CDR3 is CASSFGRTGPYGYTF. DNA of the CDR3: TGTGCCAGCAGCTTCGGTAGGACAGGGCCTTATGGCTACACCTTC.

V usage is TRBV9 and J usage is TRBJ1-1; 7 bases fit TRBD1. V lost 4 bases to trimming and J lost 1 base; unmatched junction nucleotides: 1. Per the germline V gene, CDR1 is SGDLS and CDR2 is YYNGEE. CDR3 size: 13 residues. The CDR3 sequence is CASSRTGNTEAFF. CDR3 nucleotide sequence: TGTGCCAGCAGCAGGACAGGGAACACTGAAGCTTTCTTT.